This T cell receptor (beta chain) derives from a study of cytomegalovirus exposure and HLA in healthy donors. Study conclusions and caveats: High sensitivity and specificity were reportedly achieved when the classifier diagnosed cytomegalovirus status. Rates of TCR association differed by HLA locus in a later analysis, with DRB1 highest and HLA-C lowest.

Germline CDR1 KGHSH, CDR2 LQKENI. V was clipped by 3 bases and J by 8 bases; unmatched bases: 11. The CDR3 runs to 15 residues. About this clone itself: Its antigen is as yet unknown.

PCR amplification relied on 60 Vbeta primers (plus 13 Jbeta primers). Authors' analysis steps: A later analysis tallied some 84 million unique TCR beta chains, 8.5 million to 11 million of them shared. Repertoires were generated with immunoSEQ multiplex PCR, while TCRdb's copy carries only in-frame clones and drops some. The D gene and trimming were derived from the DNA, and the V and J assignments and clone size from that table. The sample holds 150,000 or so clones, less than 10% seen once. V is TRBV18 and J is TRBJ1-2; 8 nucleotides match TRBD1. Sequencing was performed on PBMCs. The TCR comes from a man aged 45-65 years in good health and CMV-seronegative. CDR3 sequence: CASSPVPGQVGGYTF. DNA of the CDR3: TGTGCCAGCTCACCCGTCCCGGGACAGGTTGGGGGCTACACCTTC.